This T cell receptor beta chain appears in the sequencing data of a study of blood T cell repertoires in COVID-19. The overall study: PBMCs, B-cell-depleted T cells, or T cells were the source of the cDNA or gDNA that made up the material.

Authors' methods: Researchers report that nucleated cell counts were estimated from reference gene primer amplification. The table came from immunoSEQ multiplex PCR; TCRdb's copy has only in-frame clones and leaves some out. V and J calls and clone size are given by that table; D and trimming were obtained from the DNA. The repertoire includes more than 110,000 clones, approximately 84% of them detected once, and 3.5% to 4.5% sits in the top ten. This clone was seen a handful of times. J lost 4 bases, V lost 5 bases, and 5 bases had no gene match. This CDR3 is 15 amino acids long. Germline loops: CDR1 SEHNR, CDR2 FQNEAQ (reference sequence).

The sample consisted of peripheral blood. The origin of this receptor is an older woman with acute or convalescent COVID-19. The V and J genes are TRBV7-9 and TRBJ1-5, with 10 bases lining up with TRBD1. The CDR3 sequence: CASSRTGGMNQPQHF. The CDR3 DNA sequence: TGTGCCAGCAGCCGGACAGGGGGGATGAATCAGCCCCAGCATTTT. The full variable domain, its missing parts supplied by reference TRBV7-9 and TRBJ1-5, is DTGVSQNPRHKITKRGQNVTFRCDPISEHNRLYWYRQTLGQGPEFLTYFQNEAQLEKSRLLSDRFSAERPKGSFSTLEIQRTEQGDSAMYLCASSRTGGMNQPQHFGDGTRLSIL.